This TCR beta chain emerged from a study of spatial heterogeneity in lung cancer (dated by TCRdb to about 2019). About the study as a whole: Beta-chain transcripts were consistently detected in greater numbers than alpha-chain transcripts, which likely reflects a higher abundance of beta-chain transcripts. In the raw uncorrected reads, each unique combination of TCR and UMI appeared more than ten times on average. The study quantitatively compared TCR alpha and beta repertoires across multiple tumor regions, matched nontumor lung and blood in non-small cell lung cancer. TCR repertoire features were related to nonsynonymous mutation counts determined by whole-exome sequencing of tumor tissue. Both alpha and beta chains were TCR-sequenced in hundreds of tumor regions, under 70 matched nontumor lung samples and 45 to 60 PBMC samples obtained at surgery.

On the study overall, not on this receptor specifically: Ubiquitous expanded tumor TCRs were detected in blood more often at tumor resection than at routine follow-up. Confirming at a functional level the hypothesis that regional TCRs recognize regional mutations was considered to require additional single-cell paired TCR alpha and beta sequencing.

The time point label of this sample denotes: sample taken at primary tumor resection. Whole RNA extracted from tumor and nontumor lung tissue, or from cryopreserved PBMC samples, was used for TCR sequencing without cell sorting. The donors were 70 or so patients from the lung TRACERx cohort who had early-stage, untreated non-small cell lung cancer. Patients were selected for TCR sequencing only if sufficient RNA was available from at least two tumor regions. This clonotype appeared many times. No antigen is known for it. Base qualities were left out, and no much larger clone turns up one base away. Clipping removes 5 bases from V and 7 bases from J, with 9 as the unmatched junction base count. Via the germline V gene, CDR1 is SGHAT and CDR2 FQNNGV. The CDR3, cysteine through phenylalanine, is 16 amino acids long. Of the read, only the CDR3 DNA is kept; its 48 bases are in frame from base 1. Receptors were amplified or captured by 5' RACE. The sample was run on a NextSeq 500. In the TCR library protocol, a unique molecular identifier was attached to each TCR cDNA molecule so that PCR and sequencing errors could be corrected. In the original analysis: TCR identification, UMI-based error correction and CDR3 extraction were performed with Decombinator tools. Expanded TCRs were defined as those above a frequency of 2 per 1,000, corresponding to the top 1% of the tumor frequency distribution. Renyi diversity was calculated using the R vegan package after each repertoire was subsampled 100 times to 5,000 TCRs. CDR3 similarity networks were built from amino acid triplet string-kernel similarity, connecting CDR3s with pairwise similarity above 0.82. TCRdb trimmed public reads at Q25 via fastp, called clones via MiXCR and kept in-frame beta chains. Rows with one shared CDR3 protein collapse into an entry with the most common genes and DNA. The V and J calls, along with clone size, are taken from TCRdb and not from the paper's own processing. Counted in this sample were about 60,000 distinct CDR3 sequences; 8.4% of them appeared once. About 14% of the sample is held by the ten biggest clonotypes.

The receptor chain draws on TRBV11-2 and TRBJ2-1; 12 central bases correspond to TRBD1. This sequence was found in a female donor with early-stage non-small cell lung cancer. The sequences come from PBMCs, collected at surgery. The DNA sequence is as follows: TGTGCCAGCAGCGCCTCCGGGACAGGGGGCAGGAATGAGCAGTTCTTC. Its protein product is CASSASGTGGRNEQFF.